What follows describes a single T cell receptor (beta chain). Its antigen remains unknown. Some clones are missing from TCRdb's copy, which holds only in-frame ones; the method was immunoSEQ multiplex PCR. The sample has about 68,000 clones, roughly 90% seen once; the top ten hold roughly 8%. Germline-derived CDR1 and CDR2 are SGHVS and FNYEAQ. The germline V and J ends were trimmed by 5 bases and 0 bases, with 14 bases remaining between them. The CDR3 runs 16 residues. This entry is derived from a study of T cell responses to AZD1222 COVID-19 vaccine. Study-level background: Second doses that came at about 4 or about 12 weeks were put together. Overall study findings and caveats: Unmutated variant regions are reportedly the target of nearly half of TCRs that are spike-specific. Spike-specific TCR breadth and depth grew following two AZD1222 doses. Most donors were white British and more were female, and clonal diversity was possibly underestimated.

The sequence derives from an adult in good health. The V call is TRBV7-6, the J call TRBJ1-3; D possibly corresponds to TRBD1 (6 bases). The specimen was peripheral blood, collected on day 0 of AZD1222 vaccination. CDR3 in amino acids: CASSQRDTSSGNTIYF. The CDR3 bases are TGTGCCAGCAGCCAGAGGGACACCAGCTCTGGAAACACCATATATTTT.